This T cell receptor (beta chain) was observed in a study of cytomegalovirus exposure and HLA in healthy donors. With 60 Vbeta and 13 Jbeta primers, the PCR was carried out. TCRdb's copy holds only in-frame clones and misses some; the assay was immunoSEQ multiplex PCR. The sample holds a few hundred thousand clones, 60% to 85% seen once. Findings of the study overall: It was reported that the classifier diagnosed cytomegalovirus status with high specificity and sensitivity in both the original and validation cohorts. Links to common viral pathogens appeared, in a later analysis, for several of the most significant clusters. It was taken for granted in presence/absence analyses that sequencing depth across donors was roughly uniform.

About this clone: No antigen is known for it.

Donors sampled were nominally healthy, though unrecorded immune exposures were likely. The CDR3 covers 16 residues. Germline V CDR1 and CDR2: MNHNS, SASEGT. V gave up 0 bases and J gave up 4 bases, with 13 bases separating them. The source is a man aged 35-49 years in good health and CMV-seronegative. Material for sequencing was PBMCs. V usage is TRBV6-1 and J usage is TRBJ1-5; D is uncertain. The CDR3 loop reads CASSEASGQTNQPQHF. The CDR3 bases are TGTGCCAGCAGTGAAGCGTCAGGCCAAACGAATCAGCCCCAGCATTTT.